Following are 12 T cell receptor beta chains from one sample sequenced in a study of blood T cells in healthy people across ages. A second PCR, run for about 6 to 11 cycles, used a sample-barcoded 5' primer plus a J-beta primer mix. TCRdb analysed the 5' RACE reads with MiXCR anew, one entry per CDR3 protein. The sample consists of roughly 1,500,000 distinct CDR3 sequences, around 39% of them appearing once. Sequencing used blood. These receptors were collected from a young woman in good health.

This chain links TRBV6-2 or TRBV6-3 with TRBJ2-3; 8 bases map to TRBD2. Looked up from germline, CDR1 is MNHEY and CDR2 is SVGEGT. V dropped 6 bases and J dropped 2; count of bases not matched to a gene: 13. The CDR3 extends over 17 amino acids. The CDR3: CASRQTRKRGFTDTQYF. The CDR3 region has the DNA TGTGCCAGCAGACAAACGAGGAAGCGGGGGTTCACAGATACGCAGTATTTT.

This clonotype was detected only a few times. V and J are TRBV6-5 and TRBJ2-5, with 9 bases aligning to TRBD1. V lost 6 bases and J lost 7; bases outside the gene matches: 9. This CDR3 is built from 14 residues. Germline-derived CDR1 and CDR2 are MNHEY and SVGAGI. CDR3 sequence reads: CASSSRDRVGTQYF. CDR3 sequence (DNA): TGTGCCAGCAGCAGCCGGGACAGGGTTGGGACCCAGTACTTC.

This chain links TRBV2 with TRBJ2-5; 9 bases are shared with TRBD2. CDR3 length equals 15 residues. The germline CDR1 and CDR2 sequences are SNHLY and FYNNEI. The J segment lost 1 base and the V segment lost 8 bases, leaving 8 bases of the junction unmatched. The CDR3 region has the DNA TGTGCCAGCGGACCGAGCGGGGGGAGCCAAGAGACCCAGTACTTC. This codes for CASGPSGGSQETQYF.

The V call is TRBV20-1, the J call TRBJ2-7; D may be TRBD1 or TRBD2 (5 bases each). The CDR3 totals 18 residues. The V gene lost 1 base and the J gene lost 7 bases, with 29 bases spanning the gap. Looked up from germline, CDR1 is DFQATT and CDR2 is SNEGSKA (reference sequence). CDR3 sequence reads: CSARGVLSGGLGPGEQYF. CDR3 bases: TGCAGTGCTAGAGGTGTTTTATCGGGTGGACTGGGACCGGGGGAGCAGTACTTC.

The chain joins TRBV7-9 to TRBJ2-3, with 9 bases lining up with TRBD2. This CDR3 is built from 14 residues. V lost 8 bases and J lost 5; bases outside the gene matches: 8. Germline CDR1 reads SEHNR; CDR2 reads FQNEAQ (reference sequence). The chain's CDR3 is CASGGGGALDTQYF. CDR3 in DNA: TGTGCCAGCGGCGGCGGGGGGGCCTTAGATACGCAGTATTTT.

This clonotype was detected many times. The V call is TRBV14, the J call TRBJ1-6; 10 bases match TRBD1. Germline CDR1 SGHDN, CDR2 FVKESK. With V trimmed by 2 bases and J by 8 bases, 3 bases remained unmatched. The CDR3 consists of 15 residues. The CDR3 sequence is CASSQRGQGYSPLHF. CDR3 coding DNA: TGTGCCAGCAGCCAACGGGGACAGGGGTATTCACCCCTCCACTTT.

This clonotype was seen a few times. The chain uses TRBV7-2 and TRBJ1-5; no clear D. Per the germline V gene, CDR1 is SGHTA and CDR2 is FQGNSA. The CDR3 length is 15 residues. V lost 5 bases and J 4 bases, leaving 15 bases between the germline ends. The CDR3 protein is CASSPSGGPNQPQHF. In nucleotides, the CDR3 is TGTGCCAGCAGCCCCTCAGGCGGCCCGAATCAGCCCCAGCATTTT.

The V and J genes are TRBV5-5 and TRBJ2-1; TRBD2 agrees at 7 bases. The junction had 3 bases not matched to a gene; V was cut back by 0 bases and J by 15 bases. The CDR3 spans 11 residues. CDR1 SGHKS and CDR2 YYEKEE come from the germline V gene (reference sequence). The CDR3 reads CASSLGRESFF. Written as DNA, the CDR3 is TGTGCCAGCAGCTTGGGGCGGGAGTCGTTCTTC.

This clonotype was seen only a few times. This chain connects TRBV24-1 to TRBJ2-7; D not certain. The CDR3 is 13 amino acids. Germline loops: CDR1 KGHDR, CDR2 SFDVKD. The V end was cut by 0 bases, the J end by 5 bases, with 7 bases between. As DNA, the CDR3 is TGTGCCACCAGTGATTTGGCATCCCACGAGCAGTACTTC. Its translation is CATSDLASHEQYF.

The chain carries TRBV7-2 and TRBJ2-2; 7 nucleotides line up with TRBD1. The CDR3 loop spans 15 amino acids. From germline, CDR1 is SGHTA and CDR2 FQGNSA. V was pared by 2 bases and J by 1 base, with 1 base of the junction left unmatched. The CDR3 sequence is CASSLRDRNTGELFF. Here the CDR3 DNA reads TGTGCCAGCAGCTTAAGGGACAGGAACACCGGGGAGCTGTTTTTT.

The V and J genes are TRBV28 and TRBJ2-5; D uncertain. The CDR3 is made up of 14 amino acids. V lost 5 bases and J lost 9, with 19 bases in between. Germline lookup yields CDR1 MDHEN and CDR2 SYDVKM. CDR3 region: CASSPRNLRWAQYF. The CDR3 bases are TGTGCCAGCAGTCCAAGAAACCTCCGCTGGGCCCAGTACTTC.

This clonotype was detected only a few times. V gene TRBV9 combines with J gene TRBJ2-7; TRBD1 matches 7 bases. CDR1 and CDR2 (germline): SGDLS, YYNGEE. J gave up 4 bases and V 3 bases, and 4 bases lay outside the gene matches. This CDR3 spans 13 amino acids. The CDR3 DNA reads TGTGCCAGCAGCGGACAGGGACAGTACGAGCAGTACTTC. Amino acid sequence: CASSGQGQYEQYF.